One T cell receptor (beta chain) is described in this entry. A much bigger clone sits one base away, suggesting this may be a read error. The V and J ends lost 6 bases and 4 bases respectively, with 17 bases between them. The CDR3 is 15 amino acids. TCRdb itself ran the 5' RACE reads through MiXCR, one entry per CDR3 protein. The sample holds 1.5 million to 2 million distinct CDR3 sequences; about 32% are singletons and the top ten take about 0.3%. The record originates from a study of identical twins. The origin of this receptor is a newborn girl in good health. Sequencing was done on a sample of cord blood. The rearrangement links TRBV12-3 or TRBV12-4 to TRBJ2-3; TRBD2 might be the D (5 bases). The CDR3 loop reads CASSFQGKRADTQYF. As DNA, the CDR3 is TGTGCCAGCAGCTTCCAAGGAAAGAGGGCAGATACGCAGTATTTT.